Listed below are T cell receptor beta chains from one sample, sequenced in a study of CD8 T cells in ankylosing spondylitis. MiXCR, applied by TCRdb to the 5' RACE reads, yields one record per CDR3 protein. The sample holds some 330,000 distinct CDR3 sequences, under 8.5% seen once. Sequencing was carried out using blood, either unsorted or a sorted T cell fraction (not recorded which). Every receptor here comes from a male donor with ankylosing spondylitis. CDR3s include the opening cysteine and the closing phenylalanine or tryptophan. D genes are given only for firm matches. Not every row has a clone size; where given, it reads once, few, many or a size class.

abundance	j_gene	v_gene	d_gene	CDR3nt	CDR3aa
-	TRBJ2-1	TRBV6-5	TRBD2	TGTGCCAGCAGTTTGGCCCCGCTAGCGGGAGTTTACAATGAGCAGTTCTTC	CASSLAPLAGVYNEQFF
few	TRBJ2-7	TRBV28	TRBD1	TGTGCCAGCAGACCCTGGGACAGATCTTCCTACGAGCAGTACTTC	CASRPWDRSSYEQYF
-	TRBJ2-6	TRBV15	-	TGTGCCACCAGCATAATAGGCTCTGGGGCCAACGTCCTGACTTTC	CATSIIGSGANVLTF
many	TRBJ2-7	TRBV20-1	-	TGCAGTGCTAGAGATGTCGCCAGCGCTGGGCCTTACGAGCAGTACTTC	CSARDVASAGPYEQYF
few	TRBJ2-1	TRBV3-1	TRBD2	TGTGCCGCTAGCGGGAGTAGGAATGAGCAGTTCTTC	CAASGSRNEQFF
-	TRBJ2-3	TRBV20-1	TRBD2	TGCAGTGCTAGAGACCCGATAGCGGGACCTCCAGGGACAGATACGCAGTATTTT	CSARDPIAGPPGTDTQYF
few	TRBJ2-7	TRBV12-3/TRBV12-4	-	TGTGCCAGCAGTTTACAGCGGACACTCTCCTACGAGCAGTACTTC	CASSLQRTLSYEQYF
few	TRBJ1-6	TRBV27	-	TGTGCCAGCAGTTCCTGGACGGGGTATGGTTCACCCCTCCACTTT	CASSSWTGYGSPLHF
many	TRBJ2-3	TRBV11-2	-	TGTGCCAGCAGTCCGGGGGCGGGCCTCACAGATACGCAGTATTTT	CASSPGAGLTDTQYF
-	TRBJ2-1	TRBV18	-	TGTGCCAGCTCATCCACCGAGGGACTTGAGCAGTTCTTC	CASSSTEGLEQFF
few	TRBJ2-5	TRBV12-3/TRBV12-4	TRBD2	TGTGCCAGCATCCCGGGACTAGCGGGTCCTGAAGAGACCCAGTACTTC	CASIPGLAGPEETQYF
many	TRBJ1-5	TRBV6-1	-	TGTGCCAGCAGCCTAGGGCCTTATCAGCCCCAGCATTTT	CASSLGPYQPQHF
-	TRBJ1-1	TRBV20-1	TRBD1	TGCAGTGCTAGAGATCTGACAGGGGGATACGCAGCTTTCTTT	CSARDLTGGYAAFF
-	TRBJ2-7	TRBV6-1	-	TGTGCCACCGAGGACCGCTTAGCGGCCTACGAGCAGTACTTC	CATEDRLAAYEQYF
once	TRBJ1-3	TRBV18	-	TGTGCCAGCACCCCGCGCAGGGATTACGACACCATATATTTT	CASTPRRDYDTIYF
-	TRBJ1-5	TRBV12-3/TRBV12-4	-	TGTGCCAGCAGTTTCACATATAGCAATCAGCCCCAGCATTTT	CASSFTYSNQPQHF
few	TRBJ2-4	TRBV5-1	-	TGCGCCAGCAGCTTGGCAGGGGCGAACATTCAGTACTTC	CASSLAGANIQYF
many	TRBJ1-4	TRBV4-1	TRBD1	TGCGCCAGCAGCCAACGGACAGGCCTTAATGAAAAACTGTTTTTT	CASSQRTGLNEKLFF
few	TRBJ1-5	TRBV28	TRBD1	TGTGCCAGCAGGACAGGGTTTCAGCCCCAGCATTTT	CASRTGFQPQHF
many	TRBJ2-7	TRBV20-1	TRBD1	TGCAGTGCCGCCGGGACAGGGGGAGTGGGAATCTACGAGCAGTACTTC	CSAAGTGGVGIYEQYF
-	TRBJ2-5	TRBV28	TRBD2	TGTGCCAGCAACTCCGGGTCCCTAGCGGGAGGTCAAGAGACCCAGTACTTC	CASNSGSLAGGQETQYF
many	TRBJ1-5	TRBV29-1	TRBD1	TGCAGCGTTAGGACAGGGAATAGCAATCAGCCCCAGCATTTT	CSVRTGNSNQPQHF
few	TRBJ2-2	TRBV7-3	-	TGTGCCAGCAGCACCCCCCAGTCCGGGGAGCTGTTTTTT	CASSTPQSGELFF
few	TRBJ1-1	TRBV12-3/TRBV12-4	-	TGTGCCAGCAGTTTAGCGTTCACTGAAGCTTTCTTT	CASSLAFTEAFF
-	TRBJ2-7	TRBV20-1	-	TGCAGTGCTAGCACACTTGGCGGGCTTCTGGAGCAGTACTTC	CSASTLGGLLEQYF
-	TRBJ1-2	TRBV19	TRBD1	TGTGCCAGTAGTATAGGGGCCAATACAGGGGACTATGGCTACACCTTC	CASSIGANTGDYGYTF
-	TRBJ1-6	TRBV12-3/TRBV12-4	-	TGTGCCAGCAGTTCCCGGGAGAGTTCACCCCTCCACTTT	CASSSRESSPLHF
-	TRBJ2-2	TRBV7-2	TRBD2	TGTGCCAGCAGCCCCCCGAGGGGGACTAGTTTCACCGGGGAGCTGTTTTTT	CASSPPRGTSFTGELFF
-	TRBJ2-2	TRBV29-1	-	TGCAGCGTTGAGGGGTCCGGGGAGCTGTTTTTT	CSVEGSGELFF
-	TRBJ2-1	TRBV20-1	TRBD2	TGCAGTGCTAGCAGACTAGCGGAGTACAATGAGCAGTTCTTC	CSASRLAEYNEQFF
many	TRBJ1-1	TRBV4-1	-	TGCGCCAGCAGCCAAGAATTGCGGTTCGCTGAAGCTTTCTTT	CASSQELRFAEAFF
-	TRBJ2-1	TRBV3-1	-	TGTGCCAGCAGCCAAGCCCAACCCAATGAGCAGTTCTTC	CASSQAQPNEQFF
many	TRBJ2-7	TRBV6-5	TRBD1	TGTGCCAGCAGTTACTCGGGGGTCAGGGGGTTCTACGAGCAGTACTTC	CASSYSGVRGFYEQYF
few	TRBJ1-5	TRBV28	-	TGTGCCAGCAGTTTGGTCTTGCATAGCAGCAATCAGCCCCAGCATTTT	CASSLVLHSSNQPQHF
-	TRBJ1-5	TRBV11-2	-	TGTGCCAGCAGCTTAGGGGCAGCAGTAGGCAAAGGTACTCAGCCCCAGCATTTT	CASSLGAAVGKGTQPQHF
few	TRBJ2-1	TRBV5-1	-	TGCGCCAGCAGCTTAGAAGACAATGAGCAGTTCTTC	CASSLEDNEQFF
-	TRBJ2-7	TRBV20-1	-	TGCAGTGCTCGCCTAGGGGGTGCCTACGAGCAGTACTTC	CSARLGGAYEQYF
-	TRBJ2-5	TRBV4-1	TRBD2	TGCGCCAGCAGCCGCTCCGGGACTAGTGAAGAGACCCAGTACTTC	CASSRSGTSEETQYF
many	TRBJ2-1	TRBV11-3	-	TGTGCCAGCAGCTTAGGCCAGGAATACAATGAGCAGTTCTTC	CASSLGQEYNEQFF
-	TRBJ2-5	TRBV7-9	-	TGTGCCAGCAGCTTAGTACGCGGCTCCGAGACCCAGTACTTC	CASSLVRGSETQYF
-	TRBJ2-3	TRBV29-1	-	TGCAGCCCCCGTCGCATCGCGACGACCCTCGTTGGCGGAGATACGCAGTATTTT	CSPRRIATTLVGGDTQYF
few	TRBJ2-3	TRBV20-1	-	TGCAGCGCAGTAGGCACCGACACAGATACGCAGTATTTT	CSAVGTDTDTQYF
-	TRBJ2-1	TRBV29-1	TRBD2	TGCAGCGTTGTGGCGGGAGGTCTCAATGAGCAGTTCTTC	CSVVAGGLNEQFF
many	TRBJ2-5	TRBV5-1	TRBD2	TGCGCCAGCCGTTCTAGCGGGCAAGAGACCCAGTACTTC	CASRSSGQETQYF
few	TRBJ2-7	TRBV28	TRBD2	TGTGCCAGCAGTTACCCCGGGAGGGCCGTAATCGAGCAGTACTTC	CASSYPGRAVIEQYF
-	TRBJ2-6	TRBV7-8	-	TGTGCCAGCAGCCGTGGGCAGCGCTACTCTGGGGCCAACGTCCTGACTTTC	CASSRGQRYSGANVLTF
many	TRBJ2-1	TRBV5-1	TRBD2	TGCGCCAGCAGCCCGGAGACTAGCGGGAATCGAAGGGTAAGGAATGAGCAGTTCTTC	CASSPETSGNRRVRNEQFF
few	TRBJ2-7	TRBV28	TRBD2	TGTGCCAGCAATTCCCCACTAGCGGGATGGCACGAGCAGTACTTC	CASNSPLAGWHEQYF
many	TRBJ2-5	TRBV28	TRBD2	TGTGCCAGCAGTTTCGGGCTAGCGGGTTCCCTTGACACCCAGTACTTC	CASSFGLAGSLDTQYF
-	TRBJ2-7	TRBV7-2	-	TGTGCCACCAGCTTAGGTGGCCAGGGCCCCTACGAGCAGTACTTC	CATSLGGQGPYEQYF
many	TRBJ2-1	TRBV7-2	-	TGTGCCAGCAGCTTAGCGCATACCTCCCCGACTGAGCAGTTCTTC	CASSLAHTSPTEQFF
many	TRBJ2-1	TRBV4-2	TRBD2	TGTGCCAGCAGCCAAGCACACCTACTAGCGGGGGGGGAGCAGTTCTTC	CASSQAHLLAGGEQFF
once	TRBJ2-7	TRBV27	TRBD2	TGTGCCAGCACCAGTCCCGGTACTAGCGGGAGGAGATACGAGCAGTACTTC	CASTSPGTSGRRYEQYF
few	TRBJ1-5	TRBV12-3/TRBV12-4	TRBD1	TGTGCCAGCACTGGGACAGGGGGTCAGCCCCAGCATTTT	CASTGTGGQPQHF
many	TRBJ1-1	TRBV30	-	TGTGCCTGGGTAAGAGGTGGGGTTGCTGAAGCTTTCTTT	CAWVRGGVAEAFF
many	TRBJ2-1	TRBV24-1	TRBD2	TGTGCCACCGTCAAGCGGGAGGCGCGGGATACAGGAGTCAATGAGCAGTTCTTC	CATVKREARDTGVNEQFF
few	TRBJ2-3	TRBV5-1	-	TGCGCCAGCAGCTTGGATACACCCACAGATACGCAGTATTTT	CASSLDTPTDTQYF
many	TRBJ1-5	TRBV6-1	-	TGTGCCAGCAGTGTTCAATTGGGTCAGCCCCAGCATTTT	CASSVQLGQPQHF